Given below is one T cell receptor (beta chain) in context. In the source study's methods: Amplified reference gene primers provided the basis for estimating nucleated cell counts. Produced via immunoSEQ multiplex PCR; TCRdb's table is partial and in-frame only. V and J calls plus clone size are reproduced from that table; the DNA served to infer D and trimming. The sample yields about 59,000 clones, 91% seen once. This entry comes from a study of blood T cell repertoires in COVID-19. Study-level information: COVID-19 samples collected from the United States, Italy and Spain covered acute and convalescent phases. The analysed material was cDNA or gDNA that came from T cells, B-cell-depleted T cells, or PBMCs.

V lost 1 base and J lost 6; bases outside the gene matches: 8. CDR1 and CDR2 (germline): SGHVS, FQNEAQ. This CDR3 contains 16 residues. This sequence was found in a human donor in a cohort sampled during active COVID-19. The sample taken for sequencing was peripheral blood. The rearrangement links TRBV7-8 to TRBJ2-1; 8 nucleotides match TRBD2. This chain's CDR3 is CASSLVVLAGFNEQFF. The CDR3, as DNA: TGTGCCAGCAGCTTAGTCGTCCTAGCGGGCTTCAATGAGCAGTTCTTC.